This T cell receptor (beta chain) was captured by sequencing in a study of T-cell reconstitution after alpha-beta-depleted transplantation in children. A few counts support this clonotype. J was trimmed by 2 bases and V by 4 bases; bases with no gene match: 10. The CDR3 has 16 amino acids. Germline CDR1 reads LGHNA; CDR2 reads YNFKEQ. The TCRbeta library was prepared with unique molecular identifiers. TCRdb itself ran the PCR reads through MiXCR, one entry per CDR3 protein. The repertoire holds approximately 340,000 distinct CDR3 sequences, with 10% as singletons. This sequence joins TRBV4-2 and TRBJ2-5, with 7 bases matching TRBD2. The TCR sequence derives from a human donor who donated a stem cell graft to a child with acute lymphoblastic leukemia. The input for sequencing was PBMCs from the stem cell graft donor, taken from the stem cell graft. The CDR3 is CASSPLGEGGQETQYF. The CDR3 DNA is TGTGCCAGCAGCCCCCTCGGGGAGGGAGGACAAGAGACCCAGTACTTC.